The next 13 T cell receptor beta chains were all read from a single sample in a study of regulatory T cells in long-lasting Graves disease. Documented time point: newly diagnosed GD, antithyroid drugs for less than 3 months. The authors made the TCR library using RNA they extracted from PBMCs. Building the TCR beta libraries relied on iRepertoire HTBI primers, and CDR3 regions underwent Arm-PCR. TCRdb ran MiXCR on the multiplex PCR reads and lists one entry per CDR3 protein. This table has approximately 390,000 distinct CDR3 sequences, under 20% appearing once. This sample also belongs to another study, concerning T cells in Graves' hyperthyroidism and ophthalmopathy.

Here the sequenced sample was peripheral blood mononuclear cells (PBMCs), taken at new diagnosis, from a patient treated with antithyroid drugs. The receptors were gathered from a woman aged 18-35 years with Graves disease.

The chain carries TRBV24-1 and TRBJ1-2; TRBD1 might be the D (6 bases). The CDR3 length is 13 residues. The ends were cut back, 0 bases at V and 8 bases at J, with 9 bases in the middle. The germline CDR1 and CDR2 sequences are KGHDR and SFDVKD. CDR3 coding DNA: TGTGCCACCAGTGATTTGGGACAGTCGGGCTACACCTTC. Translating gives CATSDLGQSGYTF.

This rearrangement joins TRBV10-3 to TRBJ1-6, with TRBD1 identical over 8 bases. The germline V gene encodes CDR1 ENHRY and CDR2 SYGVKD. There are 14 residues in the CDR3. The V gene end was trimmed by 6 bases and the J gene end by 7 bases; junction bases not matched to a gene: 5. The CDR3 loop reads CAIRRQGNNSPLHF. CDR3 coding DNA: TGTGCCATCAGAAGACAGGGGAACAATTCACCCCTCCACTTT.

This clonotype was counted at least ten times. For the CDR3, the DNA is TGTGCCAGCAGTTGGACAGGGTTGAACGAGCAGTACTTC. Amino acids: CASSWTGLNEQYF. This chain uses TRBV28 with TRBJ2-7; 8 bases line up with TRBD1. The CDR3 runs to 13 residues. Looked up from germline, CDR1 is MDHEN and CDR2 is SYDVKM. V lost 4 bases, J lost 5 bases, and 4 bases stayed unmatched. The full variable domain, its missing parts supplied by reference TRBV28 and TRBJ2-7, is DVKVTQSSRYLVKRTGEKVFLECVQDMDHENMFWYRQDPGLGLRLIYFSYDVKMKEKGDIPEGYSVSREKKERFSLILESASTNQTSMYLCASSWTGLNEQYFGPGTRLTVT.

The V and J genes are TRBV12-5 and TRBJ1-1; a weak D match, TRBD1 (6 bases). From germline, CDR1 is LGHNT and CDR2 FRNRAP. V lost 1 base to trimming and J lost 3 bases, with 18 bases between them. The CDR3 runs to 17 residues. CDR3 coding DNA: TGTGCTAGTGGTTTGGCCCTTCTCAGGGGAGTGGACACTGAAGCTTTCTTT. Translating gives CASGLALLRGVDTEAFF.

This clonotype was detected ten times or more. This chain joins TRBV12-3 or TRBV12-4 and TRBJ1-4; 11 bases match TRBD1. This CDR3 comprises 17 residues. Trimming at V came to 6 bases and at J to 6 bases, leaving 12 bases not matched to a gene. The CDR3 sequence: CASSLGAGTGGYEKLFF. The CDR3 nucleotides read TGTGCCAGCAGCTTGGGGGCCGGGACAGGGGGTTATGAAAAACTGTTTTTT.

This clonotype was counted only a few times. This chain joins TRBV29-1 and TRBJ2-3; no clear D. Between the trimmed V and J ends, which lost 6 bases and 5 bases, there was a span of 9 bases. Germline V gives CDR1 SQVTM, CDR2 ANQGSEA. CDR3 length equals 11 residues. The CDR3 sequence: CSVLVLDTQYF. CDR3 DNA sequence: TGCAGCGTGCTAGTTCTAGATACGCAGTATTTT.

This clonotype was observed at least ten times. V usage is TRBV12-3 or TRBV12-4 and J usage is TRBJ2-1; a possible D gene is TRBD1 (6 bases). V was pared by 6 bases and J by 1 base, with 16 bases between. This CDR3 is 16 amino acids long. Here the CDR3 reads CASRRRGQSSYNEQFF. CDR3 sequence (DNA): TGTGCCAGCAGGCGTCGTGGACAGAGTTCCTACAATGAGCAGTTCTTC.

This clonotype has ten or more counts. The chain uses TRBV12-3 or TRBV12-4 and TRBJ2-3; D is unresolved. V was cut by 6 bases and J by 13 bases, with 20 bases left in between. This CDR3 is 13 amino acids long. The CDR3, as DNA: TGTGCCAGCAGCCCTGGCGCCAGCCTGAACGAGTATTTT. Amino acid sequence: CASSPGASLNEYF.

The rearrangement links TRBV6-2 or TRBV6-3 to TRBJ2-1; 10 positions match TRBD2. This CDR3 contains 16 residues. Germline trimming cut 6 bases from V and 4 bases from J; bases unmatched to any gene: 9. The V gene's germline CDR1 is MNHEY and CDR2 SVGEGT. For the CDR3, the DNA is TGTGCCAGCAGCAGTCTGAGGACTAGCGGATACAATGAGCAGTTCTTC. This sequence encodes CASSSLRTSGYNEQFF.

This clonotype was seen repeatedly, ten times or more. The chain joins TRBV30 to TRBJ2-5; TRBD2 is a possible D gene (5 bases). Germline V gene data show CDR1 as GTSNPN and CDR2 as SVGIG (reference sequence). The CDR3 is 11 residues long. V lost 4 bases, J lost 5 bases, and 8 bases lay in between. The chain's CDR3 is CAWTRGETQYF. CDR3 sequence (DNA): TGTGCCTGGACCCGAGGGGAGACCCAGTACTTC.

This clonotype occurred a few times. The CDR3 sequence: CASSLEGPRGTEAFF. CDR3 sequence (DNA): TGTGCCAGCAGCTTAGAGGGGCCCCGCGGCACTGAAGCTTTCTTT. The chain has TRBV7-3 and TRBJ1-1; D perhaps matches TRBD1 (5 bases). The CDR3 covers 15 residues. Trimming removed 2 bases at V and 4 bases at J, with 14 bases between. Germline V gene data show CDR1 as SGHTA and CDR2 as FQGTGA.

About this clonotype itself: A read error may explain this, as a much larger clone is one base away. This chain uses TRBV5-1 with TRBJ2-7, with 7 positions matching TRBD1. The CDR3 extends over 13 amino acids. Germline-derived CDR1 and CDR2 are SGHRS and YFSETQ. CDR3 sequence: CASSFDRAHERYF. In DNA, the CDR3 is TGCGCCAGCAGCTTCGACAGGGCCCACGAGCGGTACTTC.

This clonotype was counted between two and nine times. The rearrangement links TRBV6-1 to TRBJ1-1; the match to TRBD1 covers 11 bases. The CDR3 loop spans 16 amino acids. From germline, CDR1 is MNHNS and CDR2 SASEGT. J lost 5 bases, V lost 5 bases, and 10 bases had no gene match. In DNA form, the CDR3 reads TGTGCCAGCAGTATCCGGGACAGGGGGATCAAAACTGAAGCTTTCTTT. It translates to CASSIRDRGIKTEAFF.